This entry features one T cell receptor (beta chain) sequence. The protocol was immunoSEQ multiplex PCR, while the TCRdb copy is restricted to in-frame clones and leaves out a portion. The sample yields 300,000 to 400,000 clones, roughly 86% seen once. The data derive from a study of blood T cell repertoires in COVID-19. The CDR3 has 13 amino acids. The junction had 4 bases not matched to a gene; V was cut back by 4 bases and J by 6 bases. Germline CDR1 is SGHRS and CDR2 is YFSETQ. This TCR derives from a woman in her 70s with COVID-19, enrolled during active disease. The rearrangement links TRBV5-1 to TRBJ1-1; TRBD1 matches at 9 bases. The sample taken for sequencing was peripheral blood. The CDR3 sequence: CASSRGQGSEAFF. CDR3 coding DNA: TGCGCCAGCAGCCGGGGACAGGGCTCTGAAGCTTTCTTT.